Given below is one T cell receptor beta chain in context. These data come from a study of shared clonotypes between healthy human individuals. Study-level background: Those who served as donors were two women and three men between the ages of 18 and 49.

There are 14 residues in the CDR3. V gave up 4 bases and J gave up 2 bases, with 9 bases separating them. The V gene's germline CDR1 is GTSNPN and CDR2 SVGIG (reference sequence). The material for each subset, its genomic DNA, was split evenly across several immunoSEQ plates. Each sorted subset replicate got 200 ng genomic DNA, 25,000 to 35,000 genomes. The assay was immunoSEQ multiplex PCR, and TCRdb's table has in-frame clones only and misses some. The sample shows approximately 2.5 million clones, 85% to 95% of them seen only once. Every contributor of samples was a Caucasian grown-up residing in Nashville, Tennessee.

Sequenced: naive CD4+ T cells sorted from blood. Subset of the sample: CD45RA+ positively selected. V usage is TRBV30 and J usage is TRBJ1-6; perhaps TRBD1 as D (5 bases). The clonotype was recovered from a man aged 18 to 35 in good health. This CDR3 reads CAWTLGAYNSPLHF. The CDR3 nucleotides read TGTGCCTGGACCCTAGGGGCCTATAATTCACCCCTCCACTTT.